Below, 27 T cell receptor beta chains from the same sample are listed, as sequenced in a study of blood T cell repertoires in COVID-19. Generated by immunoSEQ multiplex PCR, the TCRdb table keeps only in-frame clones and is missing some. The sample lists tens of thousands of clones; 79% were seen once. Material: peripheral blood. These receptors came from a woman at least 80 years old with active or convalescent COVID-19.

This chain links TRBV7-2 with TRBJ2-5; possibly TRBD2 for D (6 bases). Trimming stripped 5 bases from V and 4 bases from J, with 17 bases between. Germline V CDR1 and CDR2: SGHTA, FQGNSA. The CDR3 totals 15 residues. Written as DNA, the CDR3 is TGTGCCAGCAGCCGGAACAACCCTAGCGTAGAGACCCAGTACTTC. Its translation: CASSRNNPSVETQYF. The whole variable domain, filled in from reference TRBV7-2 and TRBJ2-5, reads GAGVSQSPSNKVTEKGKDVELRCDPISGHTALYWYRQSLGQGLEFLIYFQGNSAPDKSGLPSDRFSAERTGGSVSTLTIQRTQQEDSAVYLCASSRNNPSVETQYFGPGTRLLVL.

The chain employs TRBV6-5 and TRBJ1-2, with 8 nucleotides matching TRBD1. Trimming removed 7 bases from V and 4 bases from J; junction bases left unmatched: 11. Germline V gives CDR1 MNHEY, CDR2 SVGAGI. This CDR3 is built from 15 residues. The CDR3 nucleotides read TGTGCCAGCATAGCGACAGGGGAACCCCGCTATGGCTACACCTTC. Protein: CASIATGEPRYGYTF.

This chain links TRBV18 with TRBJ1-5, with TRBD1 as a possible D gene (5 bases). The CDR3 loop spans 13 amino acids. Per the germline V gene, CDR1 is KGHSH and CDR2 is LQKENI. Trimming shortened V by 5 bases and J by 5 bases, and 10 bases separated the two germline ends. CDR3 DNA sequence: TGTGCCAGCTCAATAAGGGGTGATCAGCCCCAGCATTTT. Protein: CASSIRGDQPQHF.

V usage is TRBV24-1 and J usage is TRBJ1-2; D ambiguous. V lost 3 bases and J 8 bases, leaving 9 bases between the germline ends. Germline V lookup: CDR1 KGHDR, CDR2 SFDVKD. This CDR3 region has 12 residues. The CDR3 DNA sequence: TGTGCCACCAGTGATCAAATACAGGGCTACACCTTC. It codes for CATSDQIQGYTF.

V is TRBV18 and J is TRBJ2-1, with 11 bases fitting TRBD2. Germline trimming cut 3 bases from V and 3 bases from J; bases unmatched to any gene: 7. Germline CDR1 and CDR2: KGHSH and LQKENI. This CDR3 has 17 residues. The CDR3 here is CASSPGLAAYLYNEQFF. The CDR3 DNA follows: TGTGCCAGCTCACCGGGACTAGCGGCATACCTCTACAATGAGCAGTTCTTC.

By its share, this clone is medium-sized. The V call is TRBV11-3, the J call TRBJ2-1; weak D call: TRBD1 (5 bases). The germline CDR1 and CDR2 sequences are SGHNT and YENEEA. CDR3 length: 13 residues. V dropped 1 base and J dropped 11 bases, with 12 bases sitting between them. CDR3 residues: CASSLGQGDKQFF. CDR3 DNA sequence: TGTGCCAGCAGCTTAGGACAAGGGGATAAGCAGTTCTTC.

The V and J genes are TRBV5-6 and TRBJ2-7; TRBD1 is a possible D gene (5 bases). The ends were cut back, 0 bases at V and 4 bases at J, with 5 bases in the middle. Per the germline V gene, CDR1 is SGHDT and CDR2 is YYEEEE. This CDR3 comprises 12 residues. The CDR3 protein is CASSLEGYEQYF. In DNA form, the CDR3 reads TGTGCCAGCAGCTTGGAGGGGTACGAGCAGTACTTC. The variable domain in full, with the rest retrieved from reference TRBV5-6 and TRBJ2-7, is DAGVTQSPTHLIKTRGQQVTLRCSPKSGHDTVSWYQQALGQGPQFIFQYYEEEERQRGNFPDRFSGHQFPNYSSELNVNALLLGDSALYLCASSLEGYEQYFGPGTRLTVT.

V and J are TRBV19 and TRBJ1-6; D is unresolved. CDR3 length: 14 amino acids. Germline CDR1 LNHDA, CDR2 SQIVND (reference sequence). Trimming pared 2 bases from V and 8 bases from J, leaving 10 bases between. The CDR3 loop is CASSITNRDSPLHF. CDR3 DNA sequence: TGTGCCAGTAGTATAACAAATCGTGATTCACCCCTCCACTTT.

The rearrangement links TRBV6-2 or TRBV6-3 to TRBJ1-5, with TRBD1 matching over 7 bases. Germline CDR1 is MNHEY and CDR2 is SVGEGT. The CDR3 is 14 residues long. J gave up 4 bases and V 6 bases, and 6 bases lay outside the gene matches. The CDR3 spells CASSFRGSNQPQHF. The CDR3, as DNA: TGTGCCAGCAGCTTCAGGGGGTCAAATCAGCCCCAGCATTTT.

This rearrangement joins TRBV6-5 to TRBJ2-7; D gene unclear. Germline V gene sequence: CDR1 MNHEY, CDR2 SVGAGI. The V end lost 2 bases, the J end lost 0 bases, and 11 bases lay between the germline ends. The CDR3 is 15 residues long. CDR3 DNA: TGTGCCAGCAGTTACGGTCCGGTAAACTCCTACGAGCAGTACTTC. Translated: CASSYGPVNSYEQYF.

The genes are TRBV28 and TRBJ1-2, with 7 positions matching TRBD1. The length of the CDR3 is 16 residues. The V gene's germline CDR1 is MDHEN and CDR2 SYDVKM. V gave up 3 bases and J gave up 5 bases; unmatched junction bases: 12. CDR3 amino acids: CASSFQGDPTGYGYTF. CDR3 bases: TGTGCCAGCAGTTTTCAGGGGGACCCGACGGGATATGGCTACACCTTC.

In this sample, this clone turned up a few times. The rearrangement joins TRBV30 to TRBJ2-2, with D maybe TRBD2 (6 bases). In germline, CDR1 is GTSNPN, CDR2 SVGIG (reference sequence). V lost 2 bases and J 0 bases, leaving 10 bases between the germline ends. The CDR3 spans 15 residues. CDR3 DNA sequence: TGTGCCTGGAGTTTAGCGGAAACGAACACCGGGGAGCTGTTTTTT. This gives the protein CAWSLAETNTGELFF. Combining the CDR3 with reference TRBV30 and TRBJ2-2 gives the whole variable domain SQTIHQWPATLVQPVGSPLSLECTVEGTSNPNLYWYRQAAGRGLQLLFYSVGIGQISSEVPQNLSASRPQDRQFILSSKKLLLSDSGFYLCAWSLAETNTGELFFGEGSRLTVL.

The V and J genes are TRBV19 and TRBJ2-3, with D maybe TRBD1 (5 bases). Germline-derived CDR1 and CDR2 are LNHDA and SQIVND (reference sequence). With 7 bases removed from V and 6 bases from J, the gap between germline ends came to 20 bases. The CDR3 consists of 15 residues. CDR3: CASKVQGTSSDTQYF. The CDR3 DNA reads as TGTGCCAGTAAAGTTCAGGGAACGAGTTCGGATACGCAGTATTTT.

The J gene is TRBJ2-5, the V gene TRBV4-1, with 8 nucleotides matching TRBD2. Trimming at V came to 1 base and at J to 5 bases, leaving 9 bases not matched to a gene. Per germline, CDR1 MGHRA and CDR2 YSYEKL. CDR3 size: 16 residues. The CDR3, as DNA: TGCGCCAGCAGCCAAGCGGGGACTAGTTGGGCCGAGACCCAGTACTTC. Protein: CASSQAGTSWAETQYF.

CDR3 region: CASSLASLANYNEQFF. CDR3 nucleotide sequence: TGCGCCAGCAGCTTGGCCTCACTAGCAAACTACAATGAGCAGTTCTTC. The V and J genes are TRBV5-1 and TRBJ2-1, with D possibly matching TRBD2 (6 bases). CDR3 size: 16 residues. CDR1 and CDR2 from the germline V gene are SGHRS and YFSETQ. Trimming pared 0 bases from V and 3 bases from J, leaving 13 bases between.

This clone was detected only a few times. The rearrangement joins TRBV5-1 to TRBJ1-2; 8 nucleotides line up with TRBD1. The CDR3 loop spans 14 amino acids. V trimming: 7 bases; J trimming: 1 base; junction bases outside the gene matches: 6. The germline V gene has CDR1 SGHRS and CDR2 YFSETQ. The CDR3: CASAGGGGNYGYTF. DNA for the CDR3: TGCGCCAGCGCAGGGGGCGGTGGTAACTATGGCTACACCTTC. Together with reference TRBV5-1 and TRBJ1-2, the CDR3 gives the full variable domain: KAGVTQTPRYLIKTRGQQVTLSCSPISGHRSVSWYQQTPGQGLQFLFEYFSETQRNKGNFPGRFSGRQFSNSRSEMNVSTLELGDSALYLCASAGGGGNYGYTFGSGTRLTVV.

This chain connects TRBV4-1 to TRBJ1-1, with 8 bases aligning to TRBD1. The CDR3 length is 18 residues. V gave up 1 base and J gave up 0 bases; unmatched junction bases: 10. Germline V lookup: CDR1 MGHRA, CDR2 YSYEKL. CDR3 residues: CASSQGARGLSMNTEAFF. CDR3 bases: TGCGCCAGCAGCCAAGGAGCCAGGGGGCTTTCCATGAACACTGAAGCTTTCTTT.

The chain uses TRBV7-6 and TRBJ1-2; a weak D match, TRBD1 (5 bases). The length of the CDR3 is 15 residues. Germline V lookup: CDR1 SGHVS, CDR2 FNYEAQ. With 5 bases removed from V and 7 bases from J, the gap between germline ends came to 20 bases. CDR3 loop: CASSPRDGPLFGYTF. CDR3 DNA sequence: TGTGCCAGCAGCCCGCGGGACGGCCCATTGTTTGGCTACACCTTC.

The chain couples TRBV11-2 to TRBJ1-3, with a weak D call TRBD1 (6 bases). This CDR3 spans 17 amino acids. V was trimmed by 1 base and J by 7 bases, leaving 20 bases between them. CDR1 is SGHAT and CDR2 is FQNNGV in the germline V gene. The CDR3 bases are TGTGCCAGCAGCTTAGGGAGTGGACAGCGCTCCGGGAACACCATATATTTT. Translation: CASSLGSGQRSGNTIYF.

This chain connects TRBV4-1 to TRBJ1-4, with a possible D match to TRBD1 (5 bases). CDR1 is MGHRA and CDR2 is YSYEKL in the germline V gene. V gave up 7 bases and J gave up 5 bases, with 17 bases separating them. The CDR3 contains 15 residues. CDR3 residues: CASTHSTVENEKLFF. The CDR3, as DNA: TGCGCCAGCACCCACTCGACAGTAGAGAATGAAAAACTGTTTTTT.

The chain combines TRBV28 with TRBJ2-7, with 11 nucleotides matching TRBD2. J lost 2 bases, V lost 2 bases, and 8 bases had no gene match. Germline-derived CDR1 and CDR2 are MDHEN and SYDVKM. The CDR3 is 17 residues long. In nucleotides, the CDR3 is TGTGCCAGCAGTTTAGGGCCGACTAGCGGGAAAACCTACGAGCAGTACTTC. As protein: CASSLGPTSGKTYEQYF.

The genes are TRBV4-3 and TRBJ1-4, with 9 bases identical to TRBD1. The germline V gene encodes CDR1 LGHNA and CDR2 YSLEER. The CDR3 consists of 15 residues. V trimming: 0 bases; J trimming: 10 bases; junction bases outside the gene matches: 6. The DNA for the CDR3 is TGCGCCAGCAGCCAAGAAGAGCGACAGGGGGTAAAACTGTTTTTT. Translation gives CASSQEERQGVKLFF.

This clone was picked up a small number of times. This rearrangement joins TRBV27 to TRBJ1-3; TRBD1 might be the D (5 bases). Germline CDR1 reads MNHEY; CDR2 reads SMNVEV (reference sequence). Trimming cost V 6 bases and J 0 bases, with 9 bases left between them. The CDR3 contains 14 residues. CDR3: CASSPTDSGNTIYF. The CDR3 bases are TGTGCCAGCAGCCCGACAGACTCTGGAAACACCATATATTTT.

This chain connects TRBV7-3 to TRBJ2-1; 14 bases agree with TRBD2. Unmatched junction bases numbered 10, after V lost 5 bases and J lost 7 bases. The germline gives CDR1 SGHTA, CDR2 FQGTGA. This CDR3 has 17 amino acids. The CDR3 is CASSPRAGTSGSNEQFF. The CDR3 nucleotides read TGTGCCAGCAGCCCGAGGGCGGGGACTAGCGGGAGTAATGAGCAGTTCTTC.

For this clone: Its ends do not fully match the called genes, so a read error is possible. The J gene is TRBJ1-1, the V gene TRBV5-1, with 9 bases identical to TRBD1. CDR1 and CDR2 from the germline V gene are SGHRS and YFSETQ. CDR3 length: 14 amino acids. For the CDR3, the DNA is TGCGCCAGCAGGTTGGGACAGGGGAACACTGAAGCTTTCTTT. Translating gives CASRLGQGNTEAFF.

The chain couples TRBV7-3 to TRBJ2-3; 9 nucleotides match TRBD2. V trimming: 2 bases; J trimming: 8 bases; junction bases outside the gene matches: 5. The germline CDR1 and CDR2 sequences are SGHTA and FQGTGA. The CDR3 has 14 amino acids. The CDR3 DNA reads as TGTGCCAGCAGCTTAGGACTAGCGTCTGGTACGCAGTATTTT. This sequence encodes CASSLGLASGTQYF. Combining the CDR3 with reference TRBV7-3 and TRBJ2-3 gives the whole variable domain GAGVSQTPSNKVTEKGKYVELRCDPISGHTALYWYRQSLGQGPEFLIYFQGTGAADDSGLPNDRFFAVRPEGSVSTLKIQRTERGDSAVYLCASSLGLASGTQYFGPGTRLTVL.

J is TRBJ2-3 and V is TRBV15, with 7 bases matching TRBD2. The ends lost 3 bases at V and 4 bases at J; junction bases unmatched: 10. Germline values: CDR1 LNHNV, CDR2 YYDKDF (reference sequence). The CDR3 loop spans 16 amino acids. CDR3 residues: CATSSSRGVSSDTQYF. In DNA form, the CDR3 reads TGTGCCACCAGCAGTTCACGGGGGGTATCATCAGATACGCAGTATTTT.